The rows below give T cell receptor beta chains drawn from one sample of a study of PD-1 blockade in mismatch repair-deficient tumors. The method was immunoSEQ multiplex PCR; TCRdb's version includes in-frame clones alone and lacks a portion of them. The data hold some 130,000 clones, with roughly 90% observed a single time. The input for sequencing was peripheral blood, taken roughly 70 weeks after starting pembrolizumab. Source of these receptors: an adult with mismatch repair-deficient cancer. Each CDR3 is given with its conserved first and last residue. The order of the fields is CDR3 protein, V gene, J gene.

CASQKETSTDTQYF,TRBV28,TRBJ2-3
CSVSPGQGNYGYTF,TRBV29-1,TRBJ1-2
CASGGFVGELFF,TRBV19,TRBJ2-2
CASSVEGGGIGETQYF,TRBV9,TRBJ2-5
CASSLGADYNEQFF,TRBV5-6,TRBJ2-1
CASSLVGQGGEQYF,TRBV27,TRBJ2-7
CASSVGDSGYEQYF,TRBV9,TRBJ2-7
CASSLEARQIYNEQFF,TRBV7-6,TRBJ2-1
CASSEWRDQDEQYF,TRBV25-1,TRBJ2-7
CASSVSSTDTQYF,TRBV9,TRBJ2-3
CASTRSGTNLLEQYF,TRBV6-5,TRBJ2-7
CASSPTTGEENIQYF,TRBV18,TRBJ2-4
CASSNSGLVGETQYF,TRBV7-9,TRBJ2-5
CASSPALRVSDYEQYF,TRBV7-9,TRBJ2-7
CASSPPWGSTDTQYF,TRBV18,TRBJ2-3
CASSIAIRDRDNEKLFF,TRBV19,TRBJ1-4
CASSQDRGPADGYTF,TRBV4-1,TRBJ1-2
CASSIRDWNLNGYTF,TRBV19,TRBJ1-2
CASSLGTSGHYEQYF,TRBV18,TRBJ2-7
CASSLGVADYYNEQFF,TRBV5-1,TRBJ2-1
CASSIDRGTDQPQHF,TRBV19,TRBJ1-5
CASSDLGTNEKLFF,TRBV2,TRBJ1-4
CASSFGDRGSNQPQHF,TRBV7-9,TRBJ1-5
CASSIQNYEQYF,TRBV7-9,TRBJ2-7
CASSPGGDEQYF,TRBV4-1,TRBJ2-7
CASSFRRTDTQYF,TRBV7-2,TRBJ2-3
CASSSDRGYEQYF,TRBV5-4,TRBJ2-7
CASSPRGLKGEQYF,TRBV13,TRBJ2-7
CASSPRGRGEGTEAFF,TRBV7-9,TRBJ1-1
CASSQDRGGGRNQPQHF,TRBV4-1,TRBJ1-5
CASSQDGGQPQHF,TRBV4-3,TRBJ1-5
CASSQRSTMNTEAFF,TRBV4-1,TRBJ1-1
CASSLSGWDTDTQYF,TRBV7-6,TRBJ2-3
CASSPRTGFYGYTF,TRBV6-5,TRBJ1-2
CASSQSWGEQFF,TRBV7-6,TRBJ2-1
CASTPRGDSGPSNNEQFF,TRBV23-1,TRBJ2-1
CARTGLAGGKSSYNEQFF,TRBV5-1,TRBJ2-1